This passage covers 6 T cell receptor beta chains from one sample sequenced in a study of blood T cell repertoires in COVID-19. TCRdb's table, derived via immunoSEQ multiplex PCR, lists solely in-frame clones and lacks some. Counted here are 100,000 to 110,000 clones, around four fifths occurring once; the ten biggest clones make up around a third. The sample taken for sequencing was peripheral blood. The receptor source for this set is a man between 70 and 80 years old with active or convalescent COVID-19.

The CDR3 DNA reads TGTGCCAGCAGTTACTCGGTTAGCGGGGGGGCCCGGGAGACCCAGTACTTC. Translated: CASSYSVSGGARETQYF. The genes are TRBV6-2 or TRBV6-3 and TRBJ2-5; 11 nucleotides line up with TRBD2. The V gene's germline CDR1 is MNHEY and CDR2 SVGEGT. The CDR3 length is 17 residues. J lost 5 bases, V lost 0 bases, and 8 bases had no gene match.

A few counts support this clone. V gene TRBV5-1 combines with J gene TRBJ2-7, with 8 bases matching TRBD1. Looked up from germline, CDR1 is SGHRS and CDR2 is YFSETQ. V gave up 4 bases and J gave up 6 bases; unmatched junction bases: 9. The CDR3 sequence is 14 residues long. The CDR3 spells CASSTGQGTGEQYF. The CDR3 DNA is TGCGCCAGCAGCACCGGACAGGGAACAGGCGAGCAGTACTTC.

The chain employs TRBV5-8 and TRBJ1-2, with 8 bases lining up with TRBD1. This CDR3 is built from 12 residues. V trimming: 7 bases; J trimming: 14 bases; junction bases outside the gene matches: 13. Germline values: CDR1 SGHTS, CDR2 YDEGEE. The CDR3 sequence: CASHLTGGPRTF. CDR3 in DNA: TGTGCCAGCCACCTTACAGGGGGGCCTAGGACCTTC.

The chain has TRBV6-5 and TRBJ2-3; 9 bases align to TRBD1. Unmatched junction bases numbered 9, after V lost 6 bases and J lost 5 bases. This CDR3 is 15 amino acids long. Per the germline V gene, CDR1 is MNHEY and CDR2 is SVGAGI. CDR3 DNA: TGTGCCAGCAGCGAGGGGACAGGGAGGGGAGATACGCAGTATTTT. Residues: CASSEGTGRGDTQYF.

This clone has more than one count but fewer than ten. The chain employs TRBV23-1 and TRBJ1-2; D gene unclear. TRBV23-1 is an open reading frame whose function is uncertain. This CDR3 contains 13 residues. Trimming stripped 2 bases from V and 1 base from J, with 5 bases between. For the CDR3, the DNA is TGCGCCAGCAGTCAAAACTTTAACTATGGCTACACCTTC. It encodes CASSQNFNYGYTF.

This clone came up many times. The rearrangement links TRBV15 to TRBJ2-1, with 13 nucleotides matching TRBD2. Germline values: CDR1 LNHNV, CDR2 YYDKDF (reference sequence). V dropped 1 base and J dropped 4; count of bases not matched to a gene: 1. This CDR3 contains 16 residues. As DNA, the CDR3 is TGTGCCACCAGCAGAGGGGGACTAGCGGGATACAATGAGCAGTTCTTC. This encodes CATSRGGLAGYNEQFF.